This TCR beta chain was identified during a study of blood T cell repertoires in COVID-19. Study-wide context: Nucleic acid was either cDNA or gDNA, and it came from T cells, B-cell-depleted T cells, or PBMCs.

Per the original methods: Reference gene primer amplification gave nucleated cell count estimates. Sequenced by immunoSEQ multiplex PCR; TCRdb stores in-frame clones only, minus some. Clone size and the V and J calls come from that table; the DNA yielded D and trimming. The sample holds 150,000 to 200,000 clones, 80% to 85% seen once. With V trimmed by 6 bases and J by 5 bases, 3 bases remained unmatched. Germline-derived CDR1 and CDR2 are LGHDT and YNNKEL (reference sequence). The CDR3 runs 13 residues. During active infection, Seattle patients enrolled and were then monitored through disease. Sequencing was done on a sample of peripheral blood. The chain uses TRBV3-1 (or the pseudogene TRBV3-2) and TRBJ2-2; TRBD1 agrees at 7 bases. This TCR was sampled from a woman in her 70s with COVID-19, enrolled during active disease. DNA of the CDR3: TGTGCCAGCAGTCTACAGGGGACCGGGGAGCTGTTTTTT. It translates to CASSLQGTGELFF.